This T cell receptor beta chain was documented in a study of cytomegalovirus exposure and HLA in healthy donors. This clone was detected a few times. The antigen remains undetermined. Overall study findings and caveats: A later analysis revealed that TCR association rates differed between HLA loci, peaking at DRB1 and bottoming out at HLA-C. A missense variant in DCLRE1C was later tied to TCR beta V- and J-gene trimming. An apparent linkage of common viral pathogens to several of the most significant clusters emerged in a later analysis.

In germline, CDR1 is SGDLS, CDR2 YYNGEE. The CDR3 extends over 19 amino acids. V trimming: 0 bases; J trimming: 6 bases; junction bases outside the gene matches: 13. The PCR ran on 60 Vbeta and 13 Jbeta primers. Method: immunoSEQ multiplex PCR; TCRdb's copy keeps in-frame clones and lacks some. This table has fewer than 250,000 clones, approximately 79% appearing once. The receptor comes from a girl aged 2-10 years in good health and CMV-seronegative. V usage is TRBV9 and J usage is TRBJ2-7; 15 nucleotides line up with TRBD2. Material for sequencing was PBMCs. The CDR3 DNA is TGTGCCAGCAGCGTAGACCCAGGACTAGCGGGGGGGCCCCTCGGCGAGCAGTACTTC. Residues: CASSVDPGLAGGPLGEQYF. The whole variable domain, remainder taken from reference TRBV9 and TRBJ2-7, is DSGVTQTPKHLITATGQRVTLRCSPRSGDLSVYWYQQSLDQGLQFLIQYYNGEERAKGNILERFSAQQFPDLHSELNLSSLELGDSALYFCASSVDPGLAGGPLGEQYFGPGTRLTVT.